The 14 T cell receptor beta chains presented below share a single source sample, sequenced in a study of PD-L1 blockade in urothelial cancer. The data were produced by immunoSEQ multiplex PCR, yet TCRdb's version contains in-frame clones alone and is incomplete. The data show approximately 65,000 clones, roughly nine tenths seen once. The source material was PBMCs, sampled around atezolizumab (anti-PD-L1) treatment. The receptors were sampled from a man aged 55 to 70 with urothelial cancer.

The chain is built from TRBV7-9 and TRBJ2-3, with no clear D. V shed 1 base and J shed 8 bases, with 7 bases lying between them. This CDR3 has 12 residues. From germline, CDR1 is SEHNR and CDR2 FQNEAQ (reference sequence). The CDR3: CASSLGATTQYF. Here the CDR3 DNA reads TGTGCCAGCAGCTTAGGGGCGACTACGCAGTATTTT.

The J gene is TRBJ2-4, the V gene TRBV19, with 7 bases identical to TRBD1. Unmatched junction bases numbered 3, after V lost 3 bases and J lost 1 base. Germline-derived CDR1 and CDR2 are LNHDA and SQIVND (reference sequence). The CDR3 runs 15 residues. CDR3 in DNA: TGTGCCAGTAGTATGGAAGGGGGCGCCAAAAACATTCAGTACTTC. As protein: CASSMEGGAKNIQYF.

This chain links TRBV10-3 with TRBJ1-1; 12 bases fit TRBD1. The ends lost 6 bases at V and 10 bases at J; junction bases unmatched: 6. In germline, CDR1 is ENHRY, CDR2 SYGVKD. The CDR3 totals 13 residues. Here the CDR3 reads CAIRPGQGAPAFF. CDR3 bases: TGTGCCATCAGGCCGGGACAGGGGGCACCAGCTTTCTTT.

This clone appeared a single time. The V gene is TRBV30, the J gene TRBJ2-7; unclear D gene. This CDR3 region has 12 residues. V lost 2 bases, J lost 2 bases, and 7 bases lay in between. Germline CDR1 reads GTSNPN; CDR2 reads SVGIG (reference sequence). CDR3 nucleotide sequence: TGTGCCTGGAGTCTAAACCCCTACGAGCAGTACTTC. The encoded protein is CAWSLNPYEQYF.

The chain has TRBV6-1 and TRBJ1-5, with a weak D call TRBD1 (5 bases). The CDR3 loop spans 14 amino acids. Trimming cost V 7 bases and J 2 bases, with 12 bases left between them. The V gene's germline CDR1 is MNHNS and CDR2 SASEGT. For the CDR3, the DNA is TGTGCCAGCATGAACACGGGGGGCAATCAGCCCCAGCATTTT. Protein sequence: CASMNTGGNQPQHF.

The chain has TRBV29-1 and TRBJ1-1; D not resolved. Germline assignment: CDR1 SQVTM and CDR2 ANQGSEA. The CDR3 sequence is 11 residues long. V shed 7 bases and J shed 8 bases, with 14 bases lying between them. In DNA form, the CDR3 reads TGCAGCGCTAAAGCCGGGAGCGAAGCTTTCTTT. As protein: CSAKAGSEAFF.

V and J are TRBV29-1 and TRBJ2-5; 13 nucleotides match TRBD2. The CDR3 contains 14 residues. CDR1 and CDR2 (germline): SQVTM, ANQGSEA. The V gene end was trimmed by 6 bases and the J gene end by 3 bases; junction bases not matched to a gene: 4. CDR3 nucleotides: TGCAGCGTGGACGGGACTAGCGGGAAAGAGACCCAGTACTTC. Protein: CSVDGTSGKETQYF.

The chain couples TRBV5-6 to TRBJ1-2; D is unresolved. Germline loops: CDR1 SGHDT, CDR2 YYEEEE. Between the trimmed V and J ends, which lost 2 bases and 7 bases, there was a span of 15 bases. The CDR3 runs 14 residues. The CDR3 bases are TGTGCCAGCAGCTTACCCCCGGGAACGGCTGGCTACACCTTC. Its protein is CASSLPPGTAGYTF.

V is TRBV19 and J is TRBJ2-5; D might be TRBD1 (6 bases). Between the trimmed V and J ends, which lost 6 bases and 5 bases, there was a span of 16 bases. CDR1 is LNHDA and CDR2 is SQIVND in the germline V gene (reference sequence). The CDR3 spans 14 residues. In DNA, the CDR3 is TGTGCCAGTAGCGAACAGGGAGCCCAGGAGACCCAGTACTTC. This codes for CASSEQGAQETQYF.

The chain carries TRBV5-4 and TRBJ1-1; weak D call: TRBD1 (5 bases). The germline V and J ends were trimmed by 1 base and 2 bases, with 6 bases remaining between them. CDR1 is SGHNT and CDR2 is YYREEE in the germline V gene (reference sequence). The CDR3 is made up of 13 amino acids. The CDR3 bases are TGTGCCAGCAGCTTGCAGGGAAACACTGAAGCTTTCTTT. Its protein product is CASSLQGNTEAFF.

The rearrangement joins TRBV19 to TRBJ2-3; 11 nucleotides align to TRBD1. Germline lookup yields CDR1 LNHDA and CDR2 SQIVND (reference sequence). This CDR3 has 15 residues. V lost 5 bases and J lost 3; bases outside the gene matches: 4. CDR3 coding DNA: TGTGCCAGTAGTGGGACAGGGGGGGGTACAGATACGCAGTATTTT. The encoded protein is CASSGTGGGTDTQYF.

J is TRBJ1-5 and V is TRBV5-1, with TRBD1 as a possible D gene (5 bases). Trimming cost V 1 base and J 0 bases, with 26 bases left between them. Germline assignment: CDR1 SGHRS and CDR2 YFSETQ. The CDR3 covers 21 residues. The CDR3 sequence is CASSLYLSRARLNNSNQPQHF. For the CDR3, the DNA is TGCGCCAGCAGCTTGTATCTATCCAGGGCTCGACTCAACAATAGCAATCAGCCCCAGCATTTT. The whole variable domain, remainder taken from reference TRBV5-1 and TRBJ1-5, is KAGVTQTPRYLIKTRGQQVTLSCSPISGHRSVSWYQQTPGQGLQFLFEYFSETQRNKGNFPGRFSGRQFSNSRSEMNVSTLELGDSALYLCASSLYLSRARLNNSNQPQHFGDGTRLSIL.

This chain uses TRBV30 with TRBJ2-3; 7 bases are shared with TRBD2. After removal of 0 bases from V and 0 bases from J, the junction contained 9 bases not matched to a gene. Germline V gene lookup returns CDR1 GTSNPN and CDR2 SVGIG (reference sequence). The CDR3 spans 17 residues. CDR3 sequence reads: CAWSVGWGGSSTDTQYF. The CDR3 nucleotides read TGTGCCTGGAGTGTAGGGTGGGGGGGATCTAGCACAGATACGCAGTATTTT. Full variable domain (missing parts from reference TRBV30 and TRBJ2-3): SQTIHQWPATLVQPVGSPLSLECTVEGTSNPNLYWYRQAAGRGLQLLFYSVGIGQISSEVPQNLSASRPQDRQFILSSKKLLLSDSGFYLCAWSVGWGGSSTDTQYFGPGTRLTVL.

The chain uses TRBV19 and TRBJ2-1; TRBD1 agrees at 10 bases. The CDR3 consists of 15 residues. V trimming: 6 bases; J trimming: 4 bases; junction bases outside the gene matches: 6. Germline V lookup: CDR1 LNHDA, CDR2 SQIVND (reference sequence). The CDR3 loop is CASRGDRGRYNEQFF. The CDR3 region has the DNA TGTGCCAGTAGGGGGGACAGGGGTAGGTACAATGAGCAGTTCTTC.